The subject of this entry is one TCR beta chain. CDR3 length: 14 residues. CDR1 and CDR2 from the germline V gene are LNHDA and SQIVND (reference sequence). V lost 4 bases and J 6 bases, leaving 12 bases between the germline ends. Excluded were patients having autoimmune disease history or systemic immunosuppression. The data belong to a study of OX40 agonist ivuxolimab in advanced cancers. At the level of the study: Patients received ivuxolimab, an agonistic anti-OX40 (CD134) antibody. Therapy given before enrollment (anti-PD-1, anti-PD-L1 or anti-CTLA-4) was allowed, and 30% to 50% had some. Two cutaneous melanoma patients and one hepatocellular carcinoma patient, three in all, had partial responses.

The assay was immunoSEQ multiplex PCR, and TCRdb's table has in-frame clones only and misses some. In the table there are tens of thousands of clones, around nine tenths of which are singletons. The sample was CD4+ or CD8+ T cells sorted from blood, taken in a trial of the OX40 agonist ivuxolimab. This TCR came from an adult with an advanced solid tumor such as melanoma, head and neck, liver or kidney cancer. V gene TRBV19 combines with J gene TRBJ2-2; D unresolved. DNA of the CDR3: TGTGCCAGTAGTACACAGAGTAAGGCCGGGGAGCTGTTTTTT. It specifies CASSTQSKAGELFF.